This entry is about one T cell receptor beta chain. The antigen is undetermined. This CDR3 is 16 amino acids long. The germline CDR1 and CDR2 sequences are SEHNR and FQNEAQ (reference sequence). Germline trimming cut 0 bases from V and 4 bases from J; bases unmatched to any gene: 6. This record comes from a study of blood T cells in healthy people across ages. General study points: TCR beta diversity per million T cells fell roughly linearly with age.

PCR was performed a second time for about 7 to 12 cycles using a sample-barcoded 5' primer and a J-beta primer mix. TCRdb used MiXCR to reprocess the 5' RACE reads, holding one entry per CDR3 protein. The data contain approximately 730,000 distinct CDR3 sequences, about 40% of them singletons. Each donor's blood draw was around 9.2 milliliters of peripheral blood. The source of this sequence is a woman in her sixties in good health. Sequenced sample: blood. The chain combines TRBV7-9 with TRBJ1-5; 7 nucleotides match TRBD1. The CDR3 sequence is CASSLAAGTENQPQHF. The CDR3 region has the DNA TGTGCCAGCAGCTTAGCTGCCGGGACAGAGAATCAGCCCCAGCATTTT.